Sequencing of this T cell receptor (beta chain) was carried out in a study of blood T cell repertoires in COVID-19. The wider study: T cells, B-cell-depleted T cells, or PBMCs supplied cDNA or gDNA.

This table comes from immunoSEQ multiplex PCR, and its TCRdb copy is limited to in-frame clones, with some not included. The sample includes roughly 200,000 clones, about 83% of them seen just once. The sequence was obtained from a woman in her 70s with active or convalescent COVID-19. Specimen: peripheral blood.

CDR3 amino acids: CSVWTGFSTDTQYF. CDR3 sequence (DNA): TGCAGCGTCTGGACAGGTTTTAGCACAGATACGCAGTATTTT. The chain joins TRBV29-1 to TRBJ2-3; TRBD1 matches at 7 bases. Germline V lookup: CDR1 SQVTM, CDR2 ANQGSEA. Trimming cost V 6 bases and J 0 bases; bases outside gene matches: 6. This CDR3 has 14 residues.